This TCR beta chain was captured in a study of blood T cell repertoires in COVID-19. V was clipped by 4 bases and J by 10 bases; unmatched bases: 9. CDR1 and CDR2 from the germline V gene are GTSNPN and SVGIG (reference sequence). This CDR3 region has 15 residues. Original data processing: Amplified reference gene primers provided the basis for estimating nucleated cell counts. Profiled with immunoSEQ multiplex PCR; TCRdb holds only in-frame clones, not every one. V and J calls and clone size are those listed in that table; D and trimming were worked out from the DNA. The table lists over 150,000 clones, about nine tenths of them singletons.

The sequence was obtained from a man aged 18 to 35 who had recovered from COVID-19. J is TRBJ2-1 and V is TRBV30, with 14 bases that match TRBD2. The sample taken for sequencing was peripheral blood. CDR3 bases: TGTGCCTGGACGCTGGGACTAGCGGGAGCAGGCGAGCAGTTCTTC. Its translation: CAWTLGLAGAGEQFF.